This TCR beta chain derives from a study of T-cell reconstitution after alpha-beta-depleted transplantation in children listed by TCRdb under 2016. Regarding the complete study: T-cell immune reconstitution after TCRalphabeta/CD19-depleted allogeneic hematopoietic cell transplantation in children was quantitatively tracked in the study by means of TCR repertoire profiling.

V and J lose 7 bases and 5 bases, and a span of 26 bases separates them. The CDR3 starts with the cysteine, ends with the phenylalanine, and has 17 residues. Here the CDR3 DNA is all that survives: 51 bases in frame from base 1. To note about this clonotype: Its antigen remains unidentified. It has no much larger one-base neighbor in the sample; base qualities were not kept.

Interpreted using the paper, the treatment or condition label stands for: allogeneic hematopoietic cell transplantation with graft depleted of TCRalphabeta T cells and CD19 B cells. The transplant recipients were children given TCRalphabeta/CD19-depleted allogeneic hematopoietic cell grafts. The paper's findings and limits, for the study overall: About two months after transplant, the apparently early recovery of alphabetaT-cell counts reportedly depended on just several hundred clones that had expanded rapidly and came from non-depleted graft cells. In some patients, the high TCRbeta diversity seen at day 60 was put down to recipient T cells and intrathymic progenitors that had survived conditioning. Over subsequent months, a decline in hyperexpanded clone frequencies was noted, and after one year, T-cell counts and TCRbeta diversity were mostly ascribed to newly produced T cells.

Library preparation was by PCR. Sequencing was carried out with an Illumina HiSeq 2500. Molecular barcoding was employed in the preparation of TCR libraries, with unique molecular identifiers being used to normalize TCRbeta repertoire quantification. TCRdb reprocessing: public reads trimmed at Q25 with fastp, clones called with MiXCR, in-frame beta chains kept. Rows merge per CDR3 protein into single entries with the most common DNA and genes. Across this sample there are around 960,000 distinct CDR3 sequences, with around 30% seen only once. The ten largest clones represent about 28% of the sample. The sequences come from PBMCs, mostly from graft donor cells, collected 360 days after TCRalphabeta/CD19-depleted stem cell transplant. This chain joins TRBV12-3 or TRBV12-4 to TRBJ1-1; a tentative D match to TRBD1 spans 6 bases. The TCR comes from a boy younger than two who had a stem cell transplant for SCID, so the T cells may come from the graft donor. This receptor has the CDR3 CASTPRAGAEVRTEAFF. The nucleotide sequence is given as TGTGCCAGCACCCCTCGGGCGGGGGCCGAAGTAAGGACTGAAGCTTTCTTT.